The 28 T cell receptor beta chains presented below share a single source sample, sequenced in a study of monozygotic twins with inflammatory bowel disease. TCRdb reanalyzed the 5' RACE reads and collapses them to one entry per CDR3 protein, without DNA. This sample's table reports more than 95,000 distinct CDR3 sequences. Input material: blood. The receptors stem from a human donor with ulcerative colitis or Crohn's disease, or a healthy co-twin of an affected twin (not recorded which).

This chain uses TRBV29-1 with TRBJ2-2; checking the TCRdb D call of TRBD2 is not possible without DNA. This CDR3 is 17 amino acids long. CDR1 is SQVTM and CDR2 is ANQGSEA in the germline V gene. CDR3 amino acids: CSGGGGLAGESVGELFF.

The chain has TRBV11-2 and TRBJ1-6. The CDR3 extends over 14 amino acids. The germline V gene encodes CDR1 SGHAT and CDR2 FQNNGV. The CDR3: CASSLIENHSPLHF. Drawing the rest from reference TRBV11-2 and TRBJ1-6, the complete variable domain is EAGVAQSPRYKIIEKRQSVAFWCNPISGHATLYWYQQILGQGPKLLIQFQNNGVVDDSQLPKDRFSAERLKGVDSTLKIQPAKLEDSAVYLCASSLIENHSPLHFGNGTRLTVT.

The rearrangement uses TRBV29-1 and TRBJ2-7; TCRdb names TRBD1, which stays unverified in the absence of DNA. This CDR3 region has 11 residues. Germline CDR1 SQVTM, CDR2 ANQGSEA. CDR3 region: CSARTDYEQYF.

V is TRBV6-5 and J is TRBJ2-3; TCRdb's D gene call, TRBD1, goes unchecked for lack of DNA. Looked up from germline, CDR1 is MNHEY and CDR2 is SVGAGI. The CDR3 has 16 amino acids. The CDR3 loop is CASSYLGRRPADTQYF.

The chain couples TRBV6-1 to TRBJ2-1; the D call from TCRdb, TRBD2, cannot be confirmed without DNA. Germline-derived CDR1 and CDR2 are MNHNS and SASEGT. This CDR3 is built from 16 residues. This CDR3 is CASRNLFSGRVNEQFF.

The chain carries TRBV5-1 and TRBJ1-6; TCRdb's assignment of TRBD1 cannot be checked, as there is no DNA. The CDR3 has 16 residues. CDR1 and CDR2 from the germline V gene are SGHRS and YFSETQ. The CDR3 sequence: CASSSPPGQGNSPLHF.

The chain joins TRBV18 to TRBJ2-1; there is no DNA to check the TCRdb D call of TRBD2. This CDR3 spans 16 amino acids. Germline V gene sequence: CDR1 KGHSH, CDR2 LQKENI. Here the CDR3 reads CASSSTSGNSYNEQFF.

V and J are TRBV5-1 and TRBJ2-7. Germline CDR1 SGHRS, CDR2 YFSETQ. The CDR3 sequence is 14 residues long. The CDR3 spells CASSSWTSVGEQYF.

The gene calls are TRBV12-3 or TRBV12-4 and TRBJ2-1; the TCRdb D gene call, TRBD2, has no DNA to confirm it. There are 15 residues in the CDR3. This CDR3 reads CASTGRLAENNEQFF.

The V gene is TRBV18, the J gene TRBJ2-2. The CDR3 has 15 residues. Looked up from germline, CDR1 is KGHSH and CDR2 is LQKENI. The CDR3: CASSPSVANTGELFF.

V usage is TRBV6-2 or TRBV6-3 and J usage is TRBJ2-5; the D call of TRBD1 rests on TCRdb alone, since no DNA is present to check it. This CDR3 spans 13 amino acids. Germline CDR1 MNHEY, CDR2 SVGEGT. The chain's CDR3 is CASSRDRQETQYF.

The rearrangement links TRBV20-1 to TRBJ1-5. Germline assignment: CDR1 DFQATT and CDR2 SNEGSKA (reference sequence). The CDR3 runs 12 residues. CDR3 sequence: CSASRINQPQHF.

The CDR3 loop is CSASGLSNQPQHF. This sequence joins TRBV20-1 and TRBJ1-5. The CDR3 runs 13 residues. Germline CDR1 and CDR2: DFQATT and SNEGSKA (reference sequence).

The rearrangement links TRBV7-9 to TRBJ2-2; TCRdb designates TRBD1, a call that cannot be tested without DNA. The germline V gene has CDR1 SEHNR and CDR2 FQNEAQ (reference sequence). CDR3 length: 14 amino acids. The CDR3 sequence is CASRRDIDTGELFF. Full variable domain (remainder filled in from reference TRBV7-9 and TRBJ2-2): DTGVSQNPRHKITKRGQNVTFRCDPISEHNRLYWYRQTLGQGPEFLTYFQNEAQLEKSRLLSDRFSAERPKGSFSTLEIQRTEQGDSAMYLCASRRDIDTGELFFGEGSRLTVL.

V is TRBV9 and J is TRBJ1-1; TCRdb selects TRBD1, and the lack of DNA leaves this call unchecked. This CDR3 comprises 15 residues. Germline assignment: CDR1 SGDLS and CDR2 YYNGEE. The CDR3 spells CASSARQGANTEAFF.

The rearrangement links TRBV28 to TRBJ1-3. This CDR3 has 16 amino acids. The germline V gene encodes CDR1 MDHEN and CDR2 SYDVKM. The CDR3 sequence is CASSLYGGGSGNTIYF.

The gene calls are TRBV5-4 and TRBJ2-1; the D call of TRBD2 rests on TCRdb alone, since no DNA is present to check it. The CDR3 sequence is 15 residues long. Germline V gene lookup returns CDR1 SGHNT and CDR2 YYREEE (reference sequence). The CDR3 reads CASSLAGTRGGEQFF. Full variable domain (missing parts from reference TRBV5-4 and TRBJ2-1): ETGVTQSPTHLIKTRGQQVTLRCSSQSGHNTVSWYQQALGQGPQFIFQYYREEENGRGNFPPRFSGLQFPNYSSELNVNALELDDSALYLCASSLAGTRGGEQFFGPGTRLTVL.

The V gene is TRBV4-1, the J gene TRBJ1-6; TCRdb's assignment of TRBD1 cannot be checked, as there is no DNA. Germline V gene sequence: CDR1 MGHRA, CDR2 YSYEKL. The CDR3 loop spans 18 amino acids. The chain's CDR3 is CASSLDVVRATYNSPLHF.

The gene calls are TRBV15 and TRBJ2-6. The CDR3 is 15 residues long. The V gene's germline CDR1 is LNHNV and CDR2 YYDKDF (reference sequence). CDR3 in amino acids: CATSMQASGANVLTF.

The chain links TRBV30 to TRBJ2-7; TCRdb proposes TRBD1, but this gene call is untestable without DNA. Germline-derived CDR1 and CDR2 are GTSNPN and SVGIG (reference sequence). This CDR3 contains 16 residues. The CDR3 protein is CAWSGITGTGSYEQYF.

The rearrangement uses TRBV6-6 and TRBJ2-7; TCRdb selects TRBD2, and the lack of DNA leaves this call unchecked. CDR1 and CDR2 (germline): MNHNY, SVGAGI (reference sequence). This CDR3 comprises 14 residues. CDR3 amino acids: CASRNGAGGLEQYF.

The V and J genes are TRBV11-2 and TRBJ2-1; TCRdb selects TRBD1, and the lack of DNA leaves this call unchecked. This CDR3 comprises 12 residues. From germline, CDR1 is SGHAT and CDR2 FQNNGV. The CDR3 sequence is CASSPLRHEQFF.

The CDR3 sequence is CASSFLAGGSGEQFF. The V gene is TRBV12-3 or TRBV12-4, the J gene TRBJ2-1; TCRdb reports TRBD2, a call that lacks DNA to check it against. This CDR3 region has 15 residues.

The chain links TRBV5-1 to TRBJ1-2; with no DNA, the TCRdb D assignment of TRBD1 cannot be verified. This CDR3 has 14 residues. Germline-derived CDR1 and CDR2 are SGHRS and YFSETQ. This CDR3 is CASSLEGPRASYTF. The full variable domain, in which reference TRBV5-1 and TRBJ1-2 provide the parts outside the CDR3, is KAGVTQTPRYLIKTRGQQVTLSCSPISGHRSVSWYQQTPGQGLQFLFEYFSETQRNKGNFPGRFSGRQFSNSRSEMNVSTLELGDSALYLCASSLEGPRASYTFGSGTRLTVV.

The chain carries TRBV29-1 and TRBJ2-2. This CDR3 spans 14 amino acids. The V gene's germline CDR1 is SQVTM and CDR2 ANQGSEA. CDR3 region: CSGGWGAGTGELCF.

This chain uses TRBV9 with TRBJ2-5; TCRdb selects TRBD1, and the lack of DNA leaves this call unchecked. Germline CDR1 is SGDLS and CDR2 is YYNGEE. This CDR3 contains 15 residues. The CDR3 protein is CASSVGQGRGETQYF.

The rearrangement uses TRBV5-1 and TRBJ2-2; TCRdb selects TRBD1, and the lack of DNA leaves this call unchecked. The CDR3 contains 14 residues. Germline V gene data show CDR1 as SGHRS and CDR2 as YFSETQ. The CDR3 is CASSAGQNTGELFF.

The rearrangement links TRBV18 to TRBJ1-1. The CDR3 contains 15 residues. In germline, CDR1 is KGHSH, CDR2 LQKENI. CDR3 loop: CASSPEGWVNTEAFF. The whole variable domain, remainder taken from reference TRBV18 and TRBJ1-1, is NAGVMQNPRHLVRRRGQEARLRCSPMKGHSHVYWYRQLPEEGLKFMVYLQKENIIDESGMPKERFSAEFPKEGPSILRIQQVVRGDSAAYFCASSPEGWVNTEAFFGQGTRLTVV.